The 5 T cell receptor beta chains in this list originate from one sample, sequenced in a study of T cell repertoires in cytomegalovirus infection. Which antigens these TCRs recognize remains unknown. TCRdb fed the reads into MiXCR, producing one record per CDR3 protein. The sample records around 81,000 distinct CDR3 sequences, 35% to 45% being singletons. The starting material was CD8+ T cells from cultured PBMCs, obtained from culture after CMV antigen stimulation. These receptors originate from a human donor in good health (CMV status not recorded). Some clones in this sample may be carry-over from other donors' samples.

This rearrangement joins TRBV27 to TRBJ2-1; D might be TRBD1 (6 bases). There are 15 residues in the CDR3. CDR1 is MNHEY, CDR2 SMNVEV, per germline (reference sequence). Deletions cut 0 bases from V and 2 bases from J, with 8 bases between. The CDR3 region has the DNA TGTGCCAGCAGTTTATCACAGGGACCCTACAATGAGCAGTTCTTC. Amino acids: CASSLSQGPYNEQFF.

This clonotype showed up just a few times. The genes are TRBV4-1 and TRBJ1-5; D perhaps matches TRBD1 (6 bases). V lost 3 bases and J lost 4, with 10 bases in between. The germline gives CDR1 MGHRA, CDR2 YSYEKL. This CDR3 region has 14 residues. CDR3 nucleotide sequence: TGCGCCAGCAGCCACTCAGGGGATAATCAGCCCCAGCATTTT. This gives the protein CASSHSGDNQPQHF.

The chain carries TRBV6-1 and TRBJ1-5; 10 nucleotides line up with TRBD1. Germline V gene data show CDR1 as MNHNS and CDR2 as SASEGT. V trimming: 6 bases; J trimming: 2 bases; junction bases outside the gene matches: 7. CDR3 length: 16 amino acids. CDR3 bases: TGTGCCAGCAGCCTTGGACAGGGGGATGGCAATCAGCCCCAGCATTTT. It specifies CASSLGQGDGNQPQHF.

In this sample, this clonotype turned up a few times. The CDR3 bases are TGTGCCAGCTACGTAGGCGCCGACTCTGGAAACACCATATATTTT. Translated, it gives CASYVGADSGNTIYF. The V call is TRBV2, the J call TRBJ1-3; D is ambiguous. The CDR3 has 15 residues. The V end lost 8 bases, the J end lost 0 bases, and 14 bases lay between the germline ends. Looked up from germline, CDR1 is SNHLY and CDR2 is FYNNEI.

This clonotype was seen more than once but under ten times. The rearrangement uses TRBV25-1 and TRBJ2-5, with 7 bases lining up with TRBD1. Germline CDR1 is MGHDK and CDR2 is SYGVNS. The CDR3 spans 19 residues. Germline trimming cut 3 bases from V and 2 bases from J; bases unmatched to any gene: 18. The CDR3 coding sequence is TGTGCCAGCAGTGATACCCGTCAGGGGGTGTGGACCGAGCAAGAGACCCAGTACTTC. The encoded protein is CASSDTRQGVWTEQETQYF.